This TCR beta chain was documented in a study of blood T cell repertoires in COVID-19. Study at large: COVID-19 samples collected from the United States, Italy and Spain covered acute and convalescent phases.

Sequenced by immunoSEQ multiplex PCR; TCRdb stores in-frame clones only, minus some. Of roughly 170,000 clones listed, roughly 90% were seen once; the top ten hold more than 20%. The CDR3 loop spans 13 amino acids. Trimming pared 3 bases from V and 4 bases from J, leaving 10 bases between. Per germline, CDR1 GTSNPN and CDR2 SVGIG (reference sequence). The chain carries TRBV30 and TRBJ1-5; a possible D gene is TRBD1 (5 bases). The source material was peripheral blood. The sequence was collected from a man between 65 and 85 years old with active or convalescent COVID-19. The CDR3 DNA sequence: TGTGCCTGGAGGTTGACAGCTAATCAGCCCCAGCATTTT. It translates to CAWRLTANQPQHF.